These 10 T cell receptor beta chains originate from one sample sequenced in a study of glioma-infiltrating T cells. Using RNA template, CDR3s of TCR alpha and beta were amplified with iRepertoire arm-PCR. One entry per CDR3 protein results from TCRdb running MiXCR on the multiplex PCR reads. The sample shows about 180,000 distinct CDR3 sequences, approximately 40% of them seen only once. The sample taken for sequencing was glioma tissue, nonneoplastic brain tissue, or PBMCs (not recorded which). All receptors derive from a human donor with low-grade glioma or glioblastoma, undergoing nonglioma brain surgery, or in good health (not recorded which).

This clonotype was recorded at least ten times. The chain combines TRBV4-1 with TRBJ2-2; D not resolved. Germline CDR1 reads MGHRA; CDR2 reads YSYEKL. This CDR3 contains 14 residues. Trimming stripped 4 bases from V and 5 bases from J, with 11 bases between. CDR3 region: CASSPTIETGELFF. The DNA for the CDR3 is TGCGCCAGCAGCCCTACGATTGAAACCGGGGAGCTGTTTTTT.

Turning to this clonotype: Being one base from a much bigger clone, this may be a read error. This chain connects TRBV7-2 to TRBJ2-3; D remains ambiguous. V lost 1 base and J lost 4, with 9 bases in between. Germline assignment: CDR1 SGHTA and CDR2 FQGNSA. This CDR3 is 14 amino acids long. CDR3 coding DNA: TGTGCCAGCAGCTTAGACGCTTGGGCAGATACGCAGTATTTT. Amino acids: CASSLDAWADTQYF.

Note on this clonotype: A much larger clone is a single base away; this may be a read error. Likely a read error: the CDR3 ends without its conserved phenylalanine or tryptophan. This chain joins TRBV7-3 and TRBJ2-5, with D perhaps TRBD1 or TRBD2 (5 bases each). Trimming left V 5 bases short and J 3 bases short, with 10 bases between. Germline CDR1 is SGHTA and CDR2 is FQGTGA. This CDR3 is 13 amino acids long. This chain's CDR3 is CASSGGIEETQYL. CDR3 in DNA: TGTGCCAGCAGCGGGGGAATTGAAGAGACCCAGTACTTG.

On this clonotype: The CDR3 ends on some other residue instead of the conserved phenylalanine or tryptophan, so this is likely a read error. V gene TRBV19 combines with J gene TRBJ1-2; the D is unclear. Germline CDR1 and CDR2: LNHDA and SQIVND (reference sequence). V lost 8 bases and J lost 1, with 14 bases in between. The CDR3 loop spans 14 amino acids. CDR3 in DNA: TGTGCCAGTCCCCAGTCCAGAGGTAACTATGGCTACACCTCC. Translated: CASPQSRGNYGYTS.

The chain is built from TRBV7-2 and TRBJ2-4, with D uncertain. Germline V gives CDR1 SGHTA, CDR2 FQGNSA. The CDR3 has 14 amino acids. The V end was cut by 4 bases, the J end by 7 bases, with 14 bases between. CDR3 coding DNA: TGTGCCAGCAGCTCCCCTGTGACTGTGAACATTCAGTACTTC. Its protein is CASSSPVTVNIQYF.

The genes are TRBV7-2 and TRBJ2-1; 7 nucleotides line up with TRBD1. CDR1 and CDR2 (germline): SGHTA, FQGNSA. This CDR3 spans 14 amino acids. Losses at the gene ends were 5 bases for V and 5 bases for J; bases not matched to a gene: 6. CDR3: CASSQTGVHNEQFF. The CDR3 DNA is TGTGCCAGCAGCCAAACAGGGGTCCACAATGAGCAGTTCTTC.

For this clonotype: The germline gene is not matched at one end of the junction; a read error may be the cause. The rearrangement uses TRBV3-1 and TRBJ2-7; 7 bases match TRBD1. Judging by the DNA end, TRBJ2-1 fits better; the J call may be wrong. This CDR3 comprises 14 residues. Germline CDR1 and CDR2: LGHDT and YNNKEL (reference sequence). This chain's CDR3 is CASSRRGTDNGQFF. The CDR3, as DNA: TGTGCCAGCAGCCGCAGGGGGACAGACAATGGGCAGTTCTTC.

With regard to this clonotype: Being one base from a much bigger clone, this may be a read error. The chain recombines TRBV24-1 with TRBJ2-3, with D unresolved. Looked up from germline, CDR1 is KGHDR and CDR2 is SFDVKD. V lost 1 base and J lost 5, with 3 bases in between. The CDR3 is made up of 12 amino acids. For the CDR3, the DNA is TGTGCCACCAGTGATTTCAAAGATACGCAGTATTTT. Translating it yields CATSDFKDTQYF.

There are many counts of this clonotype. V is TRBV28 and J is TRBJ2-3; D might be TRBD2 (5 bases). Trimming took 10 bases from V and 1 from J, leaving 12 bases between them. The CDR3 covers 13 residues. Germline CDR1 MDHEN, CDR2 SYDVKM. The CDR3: CAIKEGGTDTQYF. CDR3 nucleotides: TGTGCCATCAAAGAGGGCGGCACAGATACGCAGTATTTT.

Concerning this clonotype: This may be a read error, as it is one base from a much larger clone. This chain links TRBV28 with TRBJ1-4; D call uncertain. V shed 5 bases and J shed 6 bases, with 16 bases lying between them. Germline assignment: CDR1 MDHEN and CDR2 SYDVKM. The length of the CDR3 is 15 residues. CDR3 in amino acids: CASSPLAPGDEKLFF. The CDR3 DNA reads TGTGCCAGCAGTCCTCTGGCACCGGGCGATGAAAAACTGTTTTTT.